This T cell receptor beta chain was sequenced for a study of T cells after yellow fever vaccination (dated by TCRdb to between 2018 and 2021). Concerning the study at large: The SMART-Seq v4 Ultra Low Input RNA kit was used to prepare libraries from fractions with low cell numbers. To follow T-cell clones before and after both primary and booster YFV17D yellow fever vaccination, bulk TCR alpha and beta repertoires underwent longitudinal sequencing. The cohort comprised two healthy male donors, one aged 18 to 30 and one aged 30 to 40 years. Blood was drawn at multiple timepoints before and after primary and secondary immunization, with bulk PBMC replicates and cell subsets isolated. General study outcomes and caveats: Most clones expanded after primary vaccination were re-detected after the booster (just under 97% of CD4 and approximately 85% of CD8), suggesting broad memory maintenance. Computational filtering was needed because FACS-sorted repertoires could contain abundant contaminating clonotypes from the bulk population. The secondary T-cell response was weaker than the primary response but faster, peaking on day 5 instead of day 15. A small share of clonotypes was detected in both CD4 and CD8 compartments, with the overlap likely arising from convergent recombination. Because only a couple of donors were included in the study, the extent to which the findings can be generalized is limited.

Remarks on this clonotype: Its antigen is not yet known. Base qualities were left out, and no much larger clone turns up one base away.

TCR cDNA was made using 5'RACE template switching, a step that added a universal primer site and unique molecular identifiers. Priming for cDNA synthesis came from both the TCR alpha and TCR beta constant segments. Two PCR steps were used to amplify libraries, with sample barcodes and sequencing adapters being added in the second step. Sequencing of libraries was performed on Illumina HiSeq 2500 (2x100 bp) or NovaSeq (2x150 bp). In the paper's pipeline: Demultiplexing of reads and collapsing into UMI consensus sequences were performed with MIGEC, and V(D)J alignment was carried out with MiXCR. Clonotypes responding to the vaccine were identified with edgeR on replicate PBMC samples, with the criteria of FDR below 0.01 and a log2 fold change above 5 up to day 15. CD4 or CD8 identity was assigned to each bulk clonotype according to whether the clonotype was present at higher abundance in the sequenced CD4 repertoire or the sequenced CD8 repertoire. TCRdb ran its own pipeline on the public reads, namely fastp trimming at Q25 and MiXCR clone calling, and kept in-frame beta chains. Each CDR3 protein gets just one entry, which takes the most common genes and DNA from the rows behind it. TCRdb, not the original authors, processed these V and J calls. For this sample the table gives a few hundred thousand distinct CDR3 sequences, of which 17% were detected only once. 17% of the sample is held by the ten biggest clonotypes.

Taken with the paper, the label for treatment or condition translates to: live attenuated yellow fever vaccine strain. At each blood-draw timepoint, two biological replicates of bulk PBMCs were collected. A standard Ficoll-Paque protocol was used to isolate PBMCs from peripheral blood. TriZol was used to extract RNA from bulk PBMCs, from CD4 and CD8 fractions, and from dextramer-positive and dextramer-negative fractions. CDR1 is given as SGHTA and CDR2 as FQGNSA, both from the germline V gene. From its cysteine to its phenylalanine, the CDR3 spans 14 amino acids. The read is trimmed to its CDR3 DNA, 42 bases read in frame from base 1. Deletion took 4 bases off V and 3 bases off J, with a span of 11 bases between the germline ends.

This chain joins TRBV7-2 to TRBJ2-3, with no confident D gene call. The sequencing used PBMCs, collected more than 4 days after the first yellow fever vaccination. This sequence originates from a man aged 18 to 29 who received the YFV17D yellow fever vaccine. The DNA sequence follows: TGTGCCAGCAGCTCGGACCCGCAGACAGATACGCAGTATTTT. Its translation reads: CASSSDPQTDTQYF.